The 23 T cell receptor beta chains presented below share a single source sample, sequenced in a study of T-cell memory formation after mild COVID-19. TCRdb reprocessed the 5' RACE reads with MiXCR, giving one entry per CDR3 protein. This sample carries some 210,000 distinct CDR3 sequences, about 10% of them seen once, and the ten largest clones take approximately 2.8%. What was sequenced was PBMCs or a T cell subset sorted from them (not recorded which). The receptors here all came from a man aged 18 to 30 who had mild COVID-19 (a few samples of this study predate the infection). Cell type and time point are not known.

V gene TRBV20-1 combines with J gene TRBJ1-3; tentative D call: TRBD1 (5 bases). Germline CDR1 DFQATT, CDR2 SNEGSKA (reference sequence). The CDR3 extends over 14 amino acids. The V end lost 4 bases, the J end lost 2 bases, and 12 bases lay between the germline ends. CDR3 nucleotides: TGCAGTGCTAATAAAGGGGAAACTGGAAACACCATATATTTT. This encodes CSANKGETGNTIYF.

The genes are TRBV10-3 and TRBJ2-3, with no clear D. V gave up 5 bases and J gave up 8 bases, with 14 bases separating them. The CDR3 totals 13 residues. Germline CDR1 and CDR2: ENHRY and SYGVKD. The CDR3 DNA follows: TGTGCCATCAGTTCAGACCCGGCCGGTACGCAGTATTTT. Translated: CAISSDPAGTQYF.

This clonotype came up many times. This chain uses TRBV5-1 with TRBJ2-1, with 7 bases aligning to TRBD1. V lost 4 bases and J lost 5; bases outside the gene matches: 3. The CDR3 spans 13 residues. The V gene's germline CDR1 is SGHRS and CDR2 YFSETQ. The CDR3 reads CASSRDSNNEQFF. CDR3 nucleotide sequence: TGCGCCAGCAGCCGGGACAGTAACAATGAGCAGTTCTTC.

The chain recombines TRBV4-3 with TRBJ2-6; D is possibly TRBD1 (5 bases). Looked up from germline, CDR1 is LGHNA and CDR2 is YSLEER. There are 19 residues in the CDR3. Trimming took 0 bases from V and 2 from J, leaving 17 bases between them. The chain's CDR3 is CASSQDPTAGMAGANVLTF. The CDR3 region has the DNA TGCGCCAGCAGCCAAGATCCCACGGCAGGGATGGCTGGGGCCAACGTCCTGACTTTC.

This clonotype has a handful of counts. The CDR3 loop reads CASSFFGANPRHEQFF. The CDR3 nucleotides are TGTGCCAGCAGCTTTTTCGGGGCAAATCCAAGACATGAGCAGTTCTTC. V and J are TRBV7-2 and TRBJ2-1, with D perhaps TRBD1 or TRBD2 (5 bases each). CDR1 SGHTA and CDR2 FQGNSA come from the germline V gene. V lost 3 bases and J lost 8, with 20 bases in between. The CDR3 has 16 amino acids. The variable domain in full, completed from reference TRBV7-2 and TRBJ2-1, reads GAGVSQSPSNKVTEKGKDVELRCDPISGHTALYWYRQSLGQGLEFLIYFQGNSAPDKSGLPSDRFSAERTGGSVSTLTIQRTQQEDSAVYLCASSFFGANPRHEQFFGPGTRLTVL.

This chain joins TRBV7-9 and TRBJ2-3; no clear D. CDR1 and CDR2 from the germline V gene are SEHNR and FQNEAQ (reference sequence). The CDR3 extends over 15 amino acids. V was shortened by 2 bases and J by 2 bases, with 11 bases between the two germline ends. The CDR3 DNA is TGTGCCAGCAGCTTATCACAGCCCGACACAGATACGCAGTATTTT. It is translated as CASSLSQPDTDTQYF.

This clonotype was seen a handful of times. The chain links TRBV5-4 to TRBJ1-1; weak D call: TRBD1 (5 bases). The CDR3 spans 12 residues. Germline V gene sequence: CDR1 SGHNT, CDR2 YYREEE (reference sequence). Between the trimmed V and J ends, which lost 5 bases and 9 bases, there was a span of 14 bases. CDR3 DNA sequence: TGTGCCAGCAGGTTTTCGGGGGGACAAGCTTTCTTT. It codes for CASRFSGGQAFF.

This clonotype has only a few counts. V and J are TRBV12-3 or TRBV12-4 and TRBJ2-7; 9 bases are a match to TRBD2. The CDR3 extends over 14 amino acids. Losses at the gene ends were 4 bases for V and 5 bases for J; bases not matched to a gene: 6. CDR3 nucleotides: TGTGCCAGCAGTTCGAGCGGGGGGAAACACGAGCAGTACTTC. This encodes CASSSSGGKHEQYF.

The sample holds a few counts of this clonotype. The genes are TRBV10-3 and TRBJ1-3, with D tentatively TRBD1 (5 bases). V was cut by 7 bases and J by 0 bases, with 10 bases left in between. From germline, CDR1 is ENHRY and CDR2 SYGVKD. This CDR3 contains 14 residues. Written as DNA, the CDR3 is TGTGCCATCAAAGGGACCGACTCTGGAAACACCATATATTTT. It codes for CAIKGTDSGNTIYF.

The chain is built from TRBV7-9 and TRBJ2-4, with D maybe TRBD2 (5 bases). The CDR3 totals 14 residues. V gave up 5 bases and J gave up 8 bases, with 16 bases separating them. Looked up from germline, CDR1 is SEHNR and CDR2 is FQNEAQ (reference sequence). The CDR3 nucleotides are TGTGCCAGCAGCCCGGCCGGGCAGAGGGACATTCAGTACTTC. Translated: CASSPAGQRDIQYF.

The genes are TRBV4-1 and TRBJ2-1; 9 bases map to TRBD2. Germline values: CDR1 MGHRA, CDR2 YSYEKL. V shed 1 base, J shed 10 bases, and the junction held 8 bases outside the gene matches. This CDR3 spans 15 amino acids. The CDR3 protein is CASSQVSSGGKEQFF. The CDR3 DNA reads TGCGCCAGCAGCCAAGTTTCGAGCGGGGGGAAAGAGCAGTTCTTC.

This clonotype showed up many times. The genes are TRBV7-3 and TRBJ2-1; 7 bases fit TRBD1. The CDR3 covers 14 residues. CDR1 SGHTA and CDR2 FQGTGA come from the germline V gene. V lost 0 bases and J lost 7; bases outside the gene matches: 3. CDR3 sequence reads: CASSLTQGDNEQFF. For the CDR3, the DNA is TGTGCCAGCAGCTTAACGCAGGGGGATAATGAGCAGTTCTTC.

The sample holds a few counts of this clonotype. V usage is TRBV11-2 and J usage is TRBJ1-5; TRBD1 is a possible D gene (5 bases). Trimming pared 5 bases from V and 1 base from J, leaving 12 bases between. CDR3 length: 15 amino acids. Germline V gene sequence: CDR1 SGHAT, CDR2 FQNNGV. The chain's CDR3 is CASSPGGTSNQPQHF. DNA for the CDR3: TGTGCCAGCAGCCCTGGGGGAACAAGCAATCAGCCCCAGCATTTT.

On this clonotype itself: At one boundary the junction diverges from the germline segment, which might be a read error. This rearrangement joins TRBV7-2 to TRBJ1-1, with a tentative D call TRBD1 (5 bases). The CDR3 spans 13 residues. Germline V gives CDR1 SGHTA, CDR2 FQGNSA. The CDR3 sequence is CAISFGGYFEAFF. Here the CDR3 DNA reads TGTGCCATCAGCTTTGGGGGGTACTTTGAAGCTTTCTTT.

The chain uses TRBV12-3 or TRBV12-4 and TRBJ1-6; 11 bases are a match to TRBD1. The CDR3 loop spans 15 amino acids. Losses at the gene ends were 4 bases for V and 9 bases for J; bases not matched to a gene: 5. The CDR3 region is CASSSGQGGVSPLHF. The CDR3, as DNA: TGTGCCAGCAGTTCGGGACAGGGGGGCGTTTCACCCCTCCACTTT.

This clonotype has more than one count but fewer than ten. The chain has TRBV28 and TRBJ1-2; 7 bases line up with TRBD1. V was pared by 6 bases and J by 6 bases, with 10 bases of the junction left unmatched. The CDR3 contains 14 residues. Per germline, CDR1 MDHEN and CDR2 SYDVKM. The CDR3 protein is CASRSPGGWNGYTF. In DNA form, the CDR3 reads TGTGCCAGCAGGTCACCAGGGGGATGGAATGGCTACACCTTC.

This clonotype was counted a few times. The rearrangement uses TRBV6-2 or TRBV6-3 and TRBJ2-1; 10 bases fit TRBD2. The CDR3 has 15 residues. Germline V CDR1 and CDR2: MNHEY, SVGEGT. V lost 5 bases and J lost 12; bases outside the gene matches: 13. CDR3 amino acids: CASSNQRGGTIGQFF. The CDR3 DNA is TGTGCCAGCAGTAATCAGCGGGGGGGCACGATCGGGCAGTTCTTC.

In its sample, this clonotype was seen a few times. This sequence joins TRBV7-2 and TRBJ2-7, with D perhaps TRBD2 (6 bases). V lost 0 bases and J lost 2, with 8 bases in between. Germline loops: CDR1 SGHTA, CDR2 FQGNSA. This CDR3 comprises 14 residues. The CDR3 DNA is TGTGCCAGCAGCTTAGCGACGGGGGCCTACGAGCAGTACTTC. Translated: CASSLATGAYEQYF. Combining the CDR3 with reference TRBV7-2 and TRBJ2-7 gives the whole variable domain GAGVSQSPSNKVTEKGKDVELRCDPISGHTALYWYRQSLGQGLEFLIYFQGNSAPDKSGLPSDRFSAERTGGSVSTLTIQRTQQEDSAVYLCASSLATGAYEQYFGPGTRLTVT.

This clonotype was found a few times. The chain recombines TRBV7-9 with TRBJ2-3; D call uncertain. CDR1 is SEHNR and CDR2 is FQNEAQ in the germline V gene (reference sequence). Deletions cut 7 bases from V and 2 bases from J, with 10 bases between. The CDR3 totals 13 residues. CDR3 sequence reads: CASKGRITDTQYF. In DNA, the CDR3 is TGTGCCAGCAAGGGTAGGATCACAGATACGCAGTATTTT.

At least ten counts were recorded for this clonotype. J is TRBJ2-5 and V is TRBV6-2 or TRBV6-3; 8 bases align to TRBD1. The CDR3 has 16 amino acids. The V gene end was trimmed by 2 bases and the J gene end by 0 bases; junction bases not matched to a gene: 5. The germline gives CDR1 MNHEY, CDR2 SVGEGT. CDR3 DNA sequence: TGTGCCAGCAGTTACGAGACAGGGGCCTACCAAGAGACCCAGTACTTC. Translating it yields CASSYETGAYQETQYF.

In its sample, this clonotype was seen a few times. The rearrangement links TRBV5-1 to TRBJ1-3, with 9 nucleotides matching TRBD1. This CDR3 has 16 residues. Germline CDR1 and CDR2: SGHRS and YFSETQ. Unmatched junction bases numbered 4, after V lost 3 bases and J lost 0 bases. For the CDR3, the DNA is TGCGCCAGCAGCTCTGGGACAGGGAACTCTGGAAACACCATATATTTT. The encoded protein is CASSSGTGNSGNTIYF.

The gene calls are TRBV18 and TRBJ2-7, with D maybe TRBD1 (5 bases). The CDR3 extends over 13 amino acids. Germline lookup yields CDR1 KGHSH and CDR2 LQKENI. The germline V and J ends were trimmed by 2 bases and 4 bases, with 9 bases remaining between them. CDR3 residues: CASSPTGQYEQYV. DNA for the CDR3: TGTGCCAGCTCACCAACAGGCCAATACGAGCAGTACGTC.

This clonotype was seen a few times. This chain connects TRBV11-2 to TRBJ2-5; tentative D call: TRBD1 (5 bases). The V gene's germline CDR1 is SGHAT and CDR2 FQNNGV. CDR3 length: 15 residues. The V end lost 1 base, the J end lost 0 bases, and 9 bases lay between the germline ends. This chain's CDR3 is CASSLGTTYQETQYF. CDR3 in DNA: TGTGCCAGCAGCTTAGGGACAACGTACCAAGAGACCCAGTACTTC.